Listed below are T cell receptor beta chains from one sample, sequenced in a study of shared clonotypes between healthy human individuals. Clones were sequenced by immunoSEQ multiplex PCR, and TCRdb holds only the in-frame ones, with some missing. The sample lists around 500,000 clones, over 70% occurring once. Material: PBMCs. All receptors derive from a woman aged 40 to 50 in good health. Some clones in this sample may be carry-over from other donors' samples. Both conserved end residues are part of each CDR3. The D gene is left open where the match is weak. Clone size is stated in some rows and not others, as once, few, many or a class when expanded.

j_call: TRBJ2-3; d_call: -; v_call: TRBV28; clone_size: few; cdr3_nt: TGTGCCAGCAGTTTAAGGACCCGGGGAATAGATACGCAGTATTTT; cdr3_aa: CASSLRTRGIDTQYF
j_call: TRBJ2-2; d_call: -; v_call: TRBV7-2; clone_size: -; cdr3_nt: TGTGCCAGCAGCTTAGGCCCCAGGGGAGTAAGTGGCACCGGGGAGCTGTTTTTT; cdr3_aa: CASSLGPRGVSGTGELFF
j_call: TRBJ1-4; d_call: -; v_call: TRBV15; clone_size: -; cdr3_nt: TGTGCCACCAGCCAGGGTTTTGCTAATGAAAAACTGTTTTTT; cdr3_aa: CATSQGFANEKLFF
j_call: TRBJ1-5; d_call: -; v_call: TRBV29-1; clone_size: -; cdr3_nt: TGCAGCGTTGGGGACACGGGTAATCAGCCCCAGCATTTT; cdr3_aa: CSVGDTGNQPQHF
j_call: TRBJ2-2; d_call: -; v_call: TRBV21-1; clone_size: -; cdr3_nt: TGTGCCAGCAGGACTAGCGGGAGGGCCGTCGGCGGGGAGCTGTTTTTT; cdr3_aa: CASRTSGRAVGGELFF
j_call: TRBJ2-5; d_call: -; v_call: TRBV7-9; clone_size: -; cdr3_nt: TGTGCCAGCAGCCCCTCAGGGACGCTAAAAGAGACCCAGTACTTC; cdr3_aa: CASSPSGTLKETQYF
j_call: TRBJ2-2; d_call: TRBD1; v_call: TRBV10-3; clone_size: many; cdr3_nt: TGTGCCATCAGTGGCACGGGGGGACAGGGCGCCGGGGAGCTGTTTTTT; cdr3_aa: CAISGTGGQGAGELFF
j_call: TRBJ1-5; d_call: -; v_call: TRBV6-1; clone_size: many; cdr3_nt: TGTGCCAGCAGTGAAGGCGTTGGTTCGGACAATCAGCCCCAGCATTTT; cdr3_aa: CASSEGVGSDNQPQHF
j_call: TRBJ2-1; d_call: TRBD2; v_call: TRBV5-1; clone_size: -; cdr3_nt: TGCGCCAGCAGCTTGGCTAGCGGGAGTTTGAATGAGCAGTTCTTC; cdr3_aa: CASSLASGSLNEQFF
j_call: TRBJ2-1; d_call: -; v_call: TRBV6-5; clone_size: -; cdr3_nt: TGTGCCAGCAGCCTAGGGCAGTCCTACAATGAGCAGTTCTTC; cdr3_aa: CASSLGQSYNEQFF
j_call: TRBJ2-7; d_call: -; v_call: TRBV11-1; clone_size: once; cdr3_nt: TGTGCCAGCAGCTTAGGAACCGGGCGCGGCTCGGACGAGCAGTACTTC; cdr3_aa: CASSLGTGRGSDEQYF
j_call: TRBJ2-7; d_call: -; v_call: TRBV4-1; clone_size: -; cdr3_nt: TGCGCCAGCAGCCCCGAGGGTGGCTGGGAGCAGTACTTT; cdr3_aa: CASSPEGGWEQYF
j_call: TRBJ1-2; d_call: -; v_call: TRBV10-3; clone_size: -; cdr3_nt: TGTGCCATCAGTGAACGGGGGGCAGGCTATGGCTACACCTTC; cdr3_aa: CAISERGAGYGYTF
j_call: TRBJ1-1; d_call: -; v_call: TRBV27; clone_size: -; cdr3_nt: TGTGCCAGCAGTTTGCACAGGGCCACTGAAGCTTTCTTT; cdr3_aa: CASSLHRATEAFF
j_call: TRBJ2-3; d_call: -; v_call: TRBV5-4; clone_size: -; cdr3_nt: TGTGCCAGCAGCTTGGGGGGACCATACCAGTTTGCAGATACGCAGTATTTT; cdr3_aa: CASSLGGPYQFADTQYF
j_call: TRBJ2-7; d_call: TRBD1; v_call: TRBV6-5; clone_size: -; cdr3_nt: TGTGCCAGCAGCTACAGGGGGCAGAGCTCCTACGAGCAGTACTTC; cdr3_aa: CASSYRGQSSYEQYF
j_call: TRBJ2-2; d_call: -; v_call: TRBV28; clone_size: -; cdr3_nt: TGTGCCAGCAGTTCCTTTTGGGGACATAACACCGGGGAGCTGTTTTTT; cdr3_aa: CASSSFWGHNTGELFF
j_call: TRBJ2-3; d_call: TRBD1; v_call: TRBV29-1; clone_size: -; cdr3_nt: TGCAGCGTTGGGGGACAGAACACAGATACGCAGTATTTT; cdr3_aa: CSVGGQNTDTQYF
j_call: TRBJ2-7; d_call: TRBD1; v_call: TRBV30; clone_size: -; cdr3_nt: TGTGCCTGGGGGGGACAGGGCCTCATCGAGCAGTACTTC; cdr3_aa: CAWGGQGLIEQYF
j_call: TRBJ1-2; d_call: -; v_call: TRBV4-2; clone_size: -; cdr3_nt: TGTGCCAGCAGCCCGGGGGCAGTTCATACCAACTATGGCTACACCTTC; cdr3_aa: CASSPGAVHTNYGYTF
j_call: TRBJ2-3; d_call: TRBD2; v_call: TRBV9; clone_size: -; cdr3_nt: TGTGCCAGCAGCGCCGGACTAGCACCTATCACAGATACGCAGTATTTT; cdr3_aa: CASSAGLAPITDTQYF
j_call: TRBJ2-1; d_call: -; v_call: TRBV28; clone_size: -; cdr3_nt: TGTGCCAGCAGTTTACGGCAGTTTGATGAGCAGTTCTTC; cdr3_aa: CASSLRQFDEQFF